Sequencing of this T cell receptor beta chain was carried out in a study of T cell responses to AZD1222 COVID-19 vaccine. Notes on the study in general: Two AZD1222 doses significantly raised spike-specific TCR breadth and depth over controls. Baseline seropositivity characterized only a handful of AZD1222 recipients. Reportedly, nearly half of unique spike TCRs recognized epitopes outside B.1.351/B.1.1.7 mutations.

On this clone itself: Its antigen is not identified.

The trim removed 2 bases at V and 5 bases at J, leaving 3 bases unmatched. CDR3 length equals 15 residues. From germline, CDR1 is MNHEY and CDR2 SMNVEV (reference sequence). Pooled samples include second doses given at about 4 or 12 weeks. Clones were sequenced by immunoSEQ multiplex PCR, and TCRdb holds only the in-frame ones, with some missing. The sample holds 120,000 or so clones, about 90% seen once. This sequence joins TRBV27 and TRBJ1-6, with TRBD1 identical over 7 bases. This sample comprised peripheral blood, obtained 28 days after the second AZD1222 dose. The source is an adult who received the AZD1222 COVID-19 vaccine. The CDR3 sequence: CASSLEGQNNSPLHF. The CDR3, as DNA: TGTGCCAGCAGTTTAGAGGGACAGAATAATTCACCCCTCCACTTT.